These 12 T cell receptor beta chains share one sample of origin, sequenced in a study of graft-versus-host responses after intestinal transplantation. Intraepithelial and lamina propria lymphocytes were isolated from graft specimens. The table came from immunoSEQ multiplex PCR; TCRdb's copy has only in-frame clones and leaves some out. The table shows around 15,000 clones, with 79% occurring only once. Sequencing was performed on ileum tissue, taken approximately 450 days after intestinal transplant. The receptor source for this set is a human patient who received an intestinal transplant, so some T cells may come from the graft donor.

The rearrangement joins TRBV19 to TRBJ2-5; maybe TRBD2 (6 bases). V was pared by 3 bases and J by 5 bases, with 13 bases between. Germline values: CDR1 LNHDA, CDR2 SQIVND (reference sequence). CDR3 size: 14 residues. CDR3 amino acids: CASSIVGGWETQYF. CDR3 coding DNA: TGTGCCAGTAGTATTGTAGGAGGGTGGGAGACCCAGTACTTC.

The V gene is TRBV5-1, the J gene TRBJ2-2, with 10 bases identical to TRBD1. Germline V gene sequence: CDR1 SGHRS, CDR2 YFSETQ. This CDR3 is 15 amino acids long. The J segment lost 4 bases and the V segment lost 3 bases, leaving 3 bases of the junction unmatched. The DNA for the CDR3 is TGCGCCAGCAGCTGGACAGGGGGTAGCACCGGGGAGCTGTTTTTT. Protein product: CASSWTGGSTGELFF.

The rearrangement uses TRBV27 and TRBJ1-3, with D uncertain. The CDR3 is 13 amino acids. V dropped 9 bases and J dropped 4 bases, with 13 bases sitting between them. The V gene's germline CDR1 is MNHEY and CDR2 SMNVEV (reference sequence). CDR3 in amino acids: CARPESRGNTIYF. CDR3 nucleotide sequence: TGTGCCAGGCCAGAATCACGAGGAAACACCATATATTTT.

This clone was observed a handful of times. The gene calls are TRBV7-5 and TRBJ1-1; the D call of TRBD1 is as the table states it, not checked on the DNA. TRBV7-5 is a documented pseudogene. This CDR3 spans 13 amino acids. DNA for the CDR3: TGTGCCAGCAGCTTCTCAGGCCCCACTGAAGCTTTCTTT. Its translation: CASSFSGPTEAFF.

This clone was detected only a few times. The J gene is TRBJ1-5, the V gene TRBV6-1; D possibly corresponds to TRBD1 (6 bases). V was shortened by 6 bases and J by 4 bases, with 10 bases between the two germline ends. This CDR3 contains 13 residues. Germline CDR1 MNHNS, CDR2 SASEGT. The CDR3 sequence is CASSHGQNQPQHF. The CDR3 nucleotides read TGTGCCAGCAGCCATGGACAGAATCAGCCCCAGCATTTT.

The genes are TRBV4-3 and TRBJ2-1; no firm D call. The CDR3 covers 18 residues. Germline V gene sequence: CDR1 LGHNA, CDR2 YSLEER. Trimming took 0 bases from V and 0 from J, leaving 15 bases between them. CDR3 amino acids: CASSQDSSGGSSYNEQFF. CDR3 nucleotide sequence: TGCGCCAGCAGCCAAGATTCCTCTGGCGGAAGCTCCTACAATGAGCAGTTCTTC.

This clone has just one count. This rearrangement joins TRBV9 to TRBJ1-2, with a weak D call TRBD1 (5 bases). Germline assignment: CDR1 SGDLS and CDR2 YYNGEE. CDR3 size: 15 residues. With 4 bases removed from V and 8 bases from J, the gap between germline ends came to 21 bases. The CDR3 here is CASSPRGPTVYGYTF. Here the CDR3 DNA reads TGTGCCAGCAGCCCCCGGGGACCTACCGTCTACGGCTACACCTTC.

The chain carries TRBV10-3 and TRBJ1-1; D is ambiguous. Trimming took off 2 bases at V and 7 bases at J, with 17 bases between the two ends. This CDR3 spans 15 amino acids. In germline, CDR1 is ENHRY, CDR2 SYGVKD. In DNA form, the CDR3 reads TGTGCCATCAGTGAGCCAGCAAACCACCGGGGTGAAGCTTTCTTT. Translated, it gives CAISEPANHRGEAFF.

The chain carries TRBV6-5 and TRBJ2-7; 11 bases agree with TRBD1. V trimming: 0 bases; J trimming: 3 bases; junction bases outside the gene matches: 4. CDR3 length: 16 residues. Germline V lookup: CDR1 MNHEY, CDR2 SVGAGI. The chain's CDR3 is CASSYSVGTGGYEQYF. CDR3 bases: TGTGCCAGCAGTTACTCTGTCGGGACAGGGGGCTACGAGCAGTACTTC.

The rearrangement uses TRBV28 and TRBJ1-5, with 7 bases identical to TRBD1. Trimming took 5 bases from V and 5 from J; bases not matched to a gene: 9. Germline-derived CDR1 and CDR2 are MDHEN and SYDVKM. CDR3 size: 15 residues. CDR3 in DNA: TGTGCCAGCAGTAAGGACAGGTCTTTTTATCAGCCCCAGCATTTT. Translating gives CASSKDRSFYQPQHF. The variable domain in full, with the rest retrieved from reference TRBV28 and TRBJ1-5, is DVKVTQSSRYLVKRTGEKVFLECVQDMDHENMFWYRQDPGLGLRLIYFSYDVKMKEKGDIPEGYSVSREKKERFSLILESASTNQTSMYLCASSKDRSFYQPQHFGDGTRLSIL.

The gene calls are TRBV6-1 and TRBJ1-2; D ambiguous. Germline V gene data show CDR1 as MNHNS and CDR2 as SASEGT. V was clipped by 8 bases and J by 4 bases, with 17 bases between them. The CDR3 loop spans 14 amino acids. CDR3 sequence reads: CASPDLASPYGYTF. The CDR3 coding sequence is TGTGCCAGCCCAGATTTGGCAAGCCCCTATGGCTACACCTTC.

This clone is labeled medium-sized. The rearrangement links TRBV27 to TRBJ1-1; TRBD1 aligns across 7 bases. CDR3 length: 16 amino acids. The V gene end was trimmed by 5 bases and the J gene end by 0 bases; junction bases not matched to a gene: 9. In germline, CDR1 is MNHEY, CDR2 SMNVEV (reference sequence). CDR3 bases: TGTGCCAGCAGTCCACGGACAGGAGTCATGAACACTGAAGCTTTCTTT. As protein: CASSPRTGVMNTEAFF.